A selection of T cell receptor beta chains follows, all from one sample in a study of blood T cell repertoires in COVID-19. TCRdb's copy holds only in-frame clones and misses some; the assay was immunoSEQ multiplex PCR. The profile shows over 200,000 clones, under 85% of them singletons. The sequenced material came from peripheral blood. The receptors shown here come from a woman under 40 with COVID-19, enrolled during active disease. Both conserved end residues are part of each CDR3. The D gene is left open where the match is weak. A row's size may be missing; if present it is once, few, many or a size class.

V	size	J	D	DNA	CDR3
TRBV2	.	TRBJ1-2	TRBD1	TGTGCCAGCAGTGAGGACAGGGGCTGGTATGGCTACACCTTC	CASSEDRGWYGYTF
TRBV25-1	.	TRBJ1-2	.	TGTGCCAGCAGCCCCCCGTCAGGGATGAACTATGGCTACACCTTC	CASSPPSGMNYGYTF
TRBV18	few	TRBJ1-2	TRBD1	TGTGCCAGCTCACCAGAGGGACAGGGCGTCTATGGCTACACCTTC	CASSPEGQGVYGYTF
TRBV7-9	few	TRBJ1-2	.	TGTGCCAGCAGCTTAGCCCAGGGCCCCAACACCTTC	CASSLAQGPNTF
TRBV5-1	.	TRBJ2-1	.	TGCGCCAGCAGCCGGGATCCCAACCGGGATGAGCAGTTCTTC	CASSRDPNRDEQFF
TRBV5-1	.	TRBJ2-7	TRBD1	TGCGCCAGCAGCTTACAGGGGACATACGAGCAGTACTTC	CASSLQGTYEQYF
TRBV19	.	TRBJ2-2	TRBD2	TGTGCCAGTAGGCTAGCGGGAGTTAACACCGGGGAGCTGTTTTTT	CASRLAGVNTGELFF
TRBV28	few	TRBJ2-7	.	TGTGCCAGCAGTGGCGTAATGCGGAACGAGCAGTACTTC	CASSGVMRNEQYF
TRBV9	.	TRBJ1-4	TRBD1	TGTGCCAGCAGCGGAAGGACAGGGGAGAATGAAAAACTGTTTTTT	CASSGRTGENEKLFF
TRBV5-4	.	TRBJ1-2	.	TGTGCCAGCAGCTCCAAGACGGGTGGCTACACCTTC	CASSSKTGGYTF
TRBV19	.	TRBJ1-1	.	TGTGCCAGTGCAGGGCGGGGCGACACTGAAGCTTTCTTT	CASAGRGDTEAFF
TRBV6-1	.	TRBJ1-2	TRBD1	TGTGCCAGCAGTGAAAGAGTTTTAGCCGAAGGACAGGTCTATGGCTACACCTTC	CASSERVLAEGQVYGYTF
TRBV7-2	.	TRBJ2-5	.	TGTGCCAGCAGCTTAGGTGGGGGCTTGGAGACCCAGTACTTC	CASSLGGGLETQYF
TRBV12-3/TRBV12-4	.	TRBJ2-7	.	TGTGCCAGCAGTTCCCTATTCTACGAGCAGTACTTC	CASSSLFYEQYF
TRBV18	.	TRBJ2-7	TRBD1	TGTGCCAGCTCACCCATAGGGACAGGGGTCAACAACGAGCAGTACTTC	CASSPIGTGVNNEQYF
TRBV7-2	few	TRBJ2-3	TRBD1	TGTGCCAGCAGTTGGCAGGGGGTGAACACAGATACGCAGTATTTT	CASSWQGVNTDTQYF
TRBV18	once	TRBJ2-7	.	TGTGCCAGCTCACCACTAGAGCAGTACTTC	CASSPLEQYF
TRBV6-5	.	TRBJ2-2	TRBD2	TGTGCCAGCTCTGAGCTAGCGGGATCCACCGGGGAGCTGTTTTTT	CASSELAGSTGELFF
TRBV6-2/TRBV6-3	.	TRBJ1-6	.	TGTGCCAGCAGTTACTCGACTATCTCCTATAATTCACCCCTCCACTTT	CASSYSTISYNSPLHF
TRBV20-1	.	TRBJ2-7	.	TGCAGTGCTAGAGAAACTTACGAGCAGTACTTC	CSARETYEQYF
TRBV19	.	TRBJ2-5	TRBD1	TGTGCCAGTAGTCTCAGACAGGGCCAAGAGACCCAGTACTTC	CASSLRQGQETQYF
TRBV7-3	.	TRBJ1-6	.	TGTGCCAGCAGCTCAAAGACAAATTCACCCCTCCACTTT	CASSSKTNSPLHF
TRBV10-1	.	TRBJ2-3	.	TGCGCCAGCAGTGAGTCGCGGCAGCACACAGATACGCAGTATTTT	CASSESRQHTDTQYF
TRBV2	.	TRBJ2-2	TRBD1	TGTGCCAATAACAGGGGGCATCTCGACACCGGGGAGCTGTTTTTT	CANNRGHLDTGELFF
TRBV27	.	TRBJ2-7	.	TGTGCCAGCCGATCCGACCCGGGGGAGAAAACCTACGAGCAGTACTTC	CASRSDPGEKTYEQYF
TRBV11-3	.	TRBJ2-1	TRBD2	TGTGCCAGCAGCCCCCAGGGAGCGGGAAACAATGAGCAGTTCTTC	CASSPQGAGNNEQFF
TRBV9	.	TRBJ2-5	TRBD2	TGTGCCAGCAGCTCACCGGGGACTAGCGGGAGGCAAGAGACCCAGTACTTC	CASSSPGTSGRQETQYF
TRBV6-6	.	TRBJ1-1	.	TGTGCCAGCAGTTTGCAATACACCACTGAAGCTTTCTTT	CASSLQYTTEAFF
TRBV7-3	.	TRBJ2-3	TRBD1	TGTGCCAGCAGCTCGACAGGGTATGGTGTCACAGATACGCAGTATTTT	CASSSTGYGVTDTQYF
TRBV12-3/TRBV12-4	once	TRBJ1-3	.	TGTGCCAGCAGTTTTTTAGACACCATATATTTT	CASSFLDTIYF
TRBV6-6	once	TRBJ1-5	TRBD1	TGTGCCAGCAGGCTGACAGGGGGCAATCAGCCCCAGCATTTT	CASRLTGGNQPQHF
TRBV27	.	TRBJ2-2	TRBD1	TGTGCCAGCACCCTGAGGTCAGGGGGCAACCTTCAATTCACCGGGGAGCTGTTTTTT	CASTLRSGGNLQFTGELFF
TRBV5-4	few	TRBJ2-7	.	TGTGCCAGCAGCCCCCTTAGCAGCTCCGACGGGCAGTACTTC	CASSPLSSSDGQYF
TRBV15	.	TRBJ2-5	TRBD2	TGTGCCACCAGCAGAGACCCCCAGACTAGCGGGAGACGAGAGACCCAGTACTTC	CATSRDPQTSGRRETQYF
TRBV2	.	TRBJ1-1	.	TGTGCCAGCAGTGACAGTAAGTCCACTGAAGCTTTCTTT	CASSDSKSTEAFF
TRBV5-1	.	TRBJ2-7	TRBD1	TGCGCCAGCAGCCCGCTAGAGACAGGGGGCGAGCAGTACTTC	CASSPLETGGEQYF
TRBV29-1	.	TRBJ2-3	TRBD1	TGCAGCGTTGTGGGGACAGGGGGTAGCACAGATACGCAGTATTTT	CSVVGTGGSTDTQYF
TRBV28	.	TRBJ2-5	TRBD2	TGTGCCAGCAGTTCAAGACTAGCGGGGGCGGGGACCCAGTACTTC	CASSSRLAGAGTQYF
TRBV5-1	.	TRBJ2-7	TRBD1	TGCGCCAGCAGCTTGGCGACAGGGGGCGCCTACGAGCAGTACTTC	CASSLATGGAYEQYF
TRBV11-3	once	TRBJ2-1	TRBD2	TGTGCCAGCAGCCCCCAAGGACTAGAGGATGAGCAGTTCTTC	CASSPQGLEDEQFF
TRBV12-3/TRBV12-4	.	TRBJ2-7	.	TGTGCCAGCAGCTCTCGAAATCAGTACGAGCAGTACTTC	CASSSRNQYEQYF
TRBV6-4	few	TRBJ2-3	TRBD2	TGTGCCAGCAGTGACTCGGCTAGCGGGGGGGGCACAGATACGCAGTATTTT	CASSDSASGGGTDTQYF
TRBV5-6	.	TRBJ2-5	TRBD1	TGTGCCAGCAGCCCGGACGGGGTAAGGGGGCGGGAGACCCAGTACTTC	CASSPDGVRGRETQYF
TRBV28	.	TRBJ1-6	.	TGTGCCAGCAGGCTTCCGGGACACCGTTCATATTCACCCCTCCACTTT	CASRLPGHRSYSPLHF
TRBV7-2	.	TRBJ2-1	TRBD2	TGTGCCAGCAGCTTAGAACGGACTAGCGGGAGTTATGAGCAGTTCTTC	CASSLERTSGSYEQFF
TRBV3-1/TRBV3-2	.	TRBJ1-2	TRBD1	TGTGCCAGCAGCGCCAGGGGGCAGGAAGGCTACACCTTC	CASSARGQEGYTF
TRBV7-6	.	TRBJ1-3	TRBD1	TGTGCCAGCAGCCTCGGGACAGGGGTAGACTCTGGAAACACCATATATTTT	CASSLGTGVDSGNTIYF
TRBV19	once	TRBJ2-7	.	TGTGCCAGTAGTACTTCCGTCTCCTACGAGCAGTACTTC	CASSTSVSYEQYF
TRBV5-1	.	TRBJ1-1	.	TGCGCCAGCAGCTTCAATGAGGGGGTCCACACTGAAGCTTTCTTT	CASSFNEGVHTEAFF
TRBV6-5	.	TRBJ2-2	TRBD2	TGTGCCAGCAGTTACTCCAGCGGGAGTTTCACCGGGGAGCTGTTTTTT	CASSYSSGSFTGELFF
TRBV2	.	TRBJ2-7	TRBD1	TGTGCCAGCAGTGGCTCCGACAGGGCATTTCCCTACGAGCAGTACTTC	CASSGSDRAFPYEQYF
TRBV19	.	TRBJ1-1	TRBD1	TGTGCCAGTAGTATCCTACAGGGGGGGGCTGAAGCTTTCTTT	CASSILQGGAEAFF
TRBV7-2	.	TRBJ1-2	TRBD1	TGTGCCAGCAGCTTAGCGGCACAGGGGGCGTATGGCTACACCTTC	CASSLAAQGAYGYTF
TRBV2	.	TRBJ2-5	.	TGTGCCAGCAGTGAAAGGACAGTCCAAGAGACCCAGTACTTC	CASSERTVQETQYF
TRBV6-1	.	TRBJ1-1	.	TGTGCCAGCAGTGAAGTTCTTGGGGGCGGGAACACTGAAGCTTTCTTT	CASSEVLGGGNTEAFF
TRBV18	.	TRBJ2-1	TRBD1	TGTGCCAGCTCACCACCGGGACAGCTTCCCAATGAGCAGTTCTTC	CASSPPGQLPNEQFF
TRBV27	.	TRBJ2-3	.	TGTGCCAGCAGCGTTTCGGGGGACTCGGATACGCAGTATTTT	CASSVSGDSDTQYF
TRBV6-5	.	TRBJ2-3	.	TGTGCCAGCAGCCCCCTCCGAGCGGAAGGAGATACGCAGTATTTT	CASSPLRAEGDTQYF
TRBV6-5	.	TRBJ2-7	.	TGTGCCAGCAGTTTAGGCCGGGATGCCTACGAGCAGTACTTC	CASSLGRDAYEQYF
TRBV19	.	TRBJ1-2	TRBD1	TGTGCCAGTAGTGGACAGGGAGACTATGGCTACACCTTC	CASSGQGDYGYTF